One T cell receptor beta chain is described in this entry. Its target is unknown. This table comes from immunoSEQ multiplex PCR, and its TCRdb copy is limited to in-frame clones, with some not included. Of 65,000 or so clones listed, about nine tenths are singletons. Germline V gene data show CDR1 as SGHKS and CDR2 as YYEKEE (reference sequence). V lost 4 bases to trimming and J lost 3 bases, with 14 bases between them. The CDR3 sequence is 14 residues long. These data originate in a study of lymphopenia after photon versus proton radiotherapy. Study-wide findings and caveats: Post-nadir TCR diversity decline inversely tracked overall survival among those who died. Post-nadir diversity loss with photons came from oligoclonal expansion, particularly CD8+ Temra cells. Photon-treated patients lost naive T cells and TCR diversity; proton-treated stayed stable.

The starting material was peripheral blood, obtained from a patient treated with proton-based radiotherapy. V and J are TRBV5-5 and TRBJ2-7; TRBD1 might be the D (7 bases). This TCR derives from a man older than 75 with esophageal cancer. CDR3 sequence: CASSPGGLNYEQYF. For the CDR3, the DNA is TGTGCCAGCAGCCCAGGGGGGCTTAACTACGAGCAGTACTTC.